Shown below are 4 T cell receptor beta chains from a single sample sequenced in a study of memory CD8 T cells in hepatitis C reinfection. The sample's time point: pre-reinfection, 55 to 20 weeks before reinfection detection. Sorted cells were sequenced directly ex vivo without any in vitro expansion. Sequenced by immunoSEQ multiplex PCR; TCRdb stores in-frame clones only, minus some. The table records 5,800 or so clones, 85% to 90% of them present only once. The sequencing input was naive CD8+ T cells sorted from blood. All receptors derive from a man aged 45-60 years with hepatitis C virus infection.

This chain links TRBV4-2 with TRBJ1-2, with 7 bases fitting TRBD1. The J segment lost 6 bases and the V segment lost 3 bases, leaving 7 bases of the junction unmatched. This CDR3 comprises 14 residues. Germline V gene sequence: CDR1 LGHNA, CDR2 YNFKEQ. CDR3 protein: CASSHTGEVNGYTF. Written as DNA, the CDR3 is TGTGCCAGCAGCCACACAGGGGAAGTGAATGGCTACACCTTC.

In its sample, this clone is medium-sized. The V and J genes are TRBV5-1 and TRBJ2-3; D might be TRBD2 (6 bases). The CDR3 extends over 15 amino acids. The V and J ends lost 4 bases and 3 bases respectively, with 15 bases between them. CDR1 and CDR2 from the germline V gene are SGHRS and YFSETQ. This CDR3 reads CASSRREDWTDTQYF. DNA for the CDR3: TGCGCCAGCAGCAGGAGGGAGGATTGGACAGATACGCAGTATTTT.

V gene TRBV11-3 combines with J gene TRBJ2-7; 7 bases agree with TRBD1. V shed 1 base and J 3 bases; nucleotides not matched to a gene: 12. The germline CDR1 and CDR2 sequences are SGHNT and YENEEA. This CDR3 spans 17 amino acids. This CDR3 reads CASSLGADRAINYEQYF. Here the CDR3 DNA reads TGTGCCAGCAGCTTAGGCGCAGACAGGGCCATCAACTACGAGCAGTACTTC.

The V gene is TRBV19, the J gene TRBJ2-1; D might be TRBD1 (5 bases). The CDR3 spans 16 residues. CDR1 and CDR2 from the germline V gene are LNHDA and SQIVND (reference sequence). Trimming left V 3 bases short and J 6 bases short, with 18 bases between. In nucleotides, the CDR3 is TGTGCCAGTAGTATCTCCTCCAGGGCTAACGGCAATGAGCAGTTCTTC. Its protein product is CASSISSRANGNEQFF.